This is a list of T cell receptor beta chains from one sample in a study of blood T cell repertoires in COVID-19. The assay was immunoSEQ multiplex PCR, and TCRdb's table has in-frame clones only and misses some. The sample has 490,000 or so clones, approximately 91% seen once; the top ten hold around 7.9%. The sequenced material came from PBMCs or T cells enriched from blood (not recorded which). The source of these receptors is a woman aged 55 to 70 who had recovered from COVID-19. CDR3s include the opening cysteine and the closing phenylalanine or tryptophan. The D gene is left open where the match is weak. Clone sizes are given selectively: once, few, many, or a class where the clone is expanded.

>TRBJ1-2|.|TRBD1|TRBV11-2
CASSHSPRGQVYGYTF
TGTGCCAGCAGCCATTCCCCTCGGGGACAGGTCTATGGCTACACCTTC
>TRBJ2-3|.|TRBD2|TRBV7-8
CASSLLTSGGAIDTQYF
TGTGCCAGCAGCTTATTGACTAGCGGGGGGGCAATAGATACGCAGTATTTT
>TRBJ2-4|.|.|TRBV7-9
CASSFGQKNIQYF
TGTGCCAGCAGCTTTGGGCAGAAAAACATTCAGTACTTC
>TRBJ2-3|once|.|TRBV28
CASSSGQILQYF
TGTGCCAGCAGCTCCGGACAGATCCTGCAGTATTTT
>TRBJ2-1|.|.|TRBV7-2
CASSSRDSNEQFF
TGTGCCAGCAGCTCCAGGGATAGCAATGAGCAGTTCTTC
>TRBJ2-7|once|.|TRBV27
CASSFNSGSKQYF
TGTGCCAGCAGTTTTAATTCAGGTTCCAAGCAGTACTTC
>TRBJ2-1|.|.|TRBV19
CASSTRGRGYNEQFF
TGTGCCAGTAGTACCCGGGGTCGAGGGTACAATGAGCAGTTCTTC
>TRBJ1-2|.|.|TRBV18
CASSPGQAYGYTF
TGTGCCAGCTCACCCGGCCAGGCCTATGGCTACACCTTC
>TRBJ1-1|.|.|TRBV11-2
CASSLDTWPTEAFF
TGTGCCAGCAGCTTAGATACGTGGCCCACTGAAGCTTTCTTT
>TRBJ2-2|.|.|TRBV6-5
CASSLQIYTGELFF
TGTGCCAGCAGTCTACAGATATACACCGGGGAGCTGTTTTTT
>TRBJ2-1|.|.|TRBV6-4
CASRRGGSDEQFF
TGTGCCAGCAGGAGGGGGGGAAGCGATGAGCAGTTCTTC
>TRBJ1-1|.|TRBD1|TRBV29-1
CSVPGQTMNTEAFF
TGCAGCGTGCCGGGACAGACTATGAACACTGAAGCTTTCTTT
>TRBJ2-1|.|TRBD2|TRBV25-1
CASSDLKALAGGLDEQFF
TGTGCCAGCAGTGACCTAAAGGCACTAGCGGGGGGGTTAGATGAGCAGTTCTTC
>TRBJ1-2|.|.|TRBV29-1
CSVVTDYGYTF
TGCAGCGTAGTGACAGACTATGGCTACACCTTC
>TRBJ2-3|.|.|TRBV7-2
CASGGGTDTQYF
TGTGCCAGCGGGGGCGGCACAGATACGCAGTATTTT
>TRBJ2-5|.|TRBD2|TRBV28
CASNPQAGGKTQYF
TGTGCCAGCAACCCCCAAGCGGGGGGGAAGACCCAGTACTTC
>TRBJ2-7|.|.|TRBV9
CASSSTTHSYEQYF
TGTGCCAGCAGCTCGACGACACATTCCTACGAGCAGTACTTC
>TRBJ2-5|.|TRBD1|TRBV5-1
CASSLVGTAQETQYF
TGCGCCAGCAGCTTGGTCGGGACAGCACAAGAGACCCAGTACTTC
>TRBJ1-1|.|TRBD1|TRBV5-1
CASSFPDRGEGAFF
TGCGCCAGCAGCTTTCCGGACAGGGGCGAAGGAGCTTTCTTT
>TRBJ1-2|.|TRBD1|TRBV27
CASSWGQGAGYTF
TGTGCCAGCAGTTGGGGACAGGGGGCGGGCTACACCTTC
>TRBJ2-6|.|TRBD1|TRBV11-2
CASSAGTVLMSGANVLTF
TGTGCCAGCAGCGCCGGGACAGTCCTGATGTCTGGGGCCAACGTCCTGACTTTC
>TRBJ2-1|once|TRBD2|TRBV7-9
CASRAKTSGGASNEQFF
TGTGCCAGCAGAGCTAAAACTAGCGGGGGGGCCTCCAATGAGCAGTTCTTC
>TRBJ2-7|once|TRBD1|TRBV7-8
CASSFGQGSNEQYF
TGTGCCAGCAGCTTCGGACAGGGGAGCAACGAGCAGTACTTC
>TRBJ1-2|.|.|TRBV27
CASSLSMTPEANYGYTF
TGTGCCAGCAGTTTATCAATGACGCCAGAGGCTAACTATGGCTACACCTTC
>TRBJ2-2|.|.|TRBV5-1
CASRTPAGELFF
TGCGCCAGCAGGACACCGGCCGGGGAGCTGTTTTTT
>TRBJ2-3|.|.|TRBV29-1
CSVSGHSTDTQYF
TGCAGCGTTTCAGGGCATAGCACAGATACGCAGTATTTT
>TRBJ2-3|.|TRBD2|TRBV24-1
CANKIEGGGRADTQYF
TGTGCCAACAAAATAGAGGGCGGGGGGCGAGCAGATACGCAGTATTTT
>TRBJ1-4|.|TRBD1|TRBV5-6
CASTRQGTNEKLFF
TGTGCCAGCACCCGACAGGGAACTAATGAAAAACTGTTTTTT
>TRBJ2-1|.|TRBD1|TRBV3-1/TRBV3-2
CASSFRDRGRNEQFF
TGTGCCAGCAGCTTCCGGGACAGGGGAAGGAATGAGCAGTTCTTC
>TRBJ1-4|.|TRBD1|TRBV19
CASSTQGAGEKLFF
TGTGCCAGTAGCACACAGGGGGCAGGTGAAAAACTGTTTTTT
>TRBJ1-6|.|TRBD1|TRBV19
CASNPTTGWTPLHF
TGTGCCAGTAACCCCACGACAGGGTGGACACCCCTCCACTTT
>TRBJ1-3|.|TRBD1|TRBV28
CASSQRQGLAGNTIYF
TGTGCCAGCAGTCAGAGACAGGGTCTGGCTGGAAACACCATATATTTT
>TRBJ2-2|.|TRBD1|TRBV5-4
CASSLNRQGSGELFF
TGTGCCAGCAGCTTGAACCGACAGGGTTCCGGGGAGCTGTTTTTT
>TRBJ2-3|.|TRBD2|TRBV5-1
CASSSGTSGADTQYF
TGCGCCAGCAGCTCCGGGACTAGCGGGGCAGATACGCAGTATTTT
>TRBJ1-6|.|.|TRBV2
CASIFESSTNNSPLHF
TGTGCCAGCATCTTTGAATCATCGACAAATAATTCACCCCTCCACTTT
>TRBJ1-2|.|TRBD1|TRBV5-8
CASSLNPGQARVNGYTF
TGTGCCAGCAGCTTGAATCCTGGACAGGCCCGAGTTAATGGCTACACCTTC
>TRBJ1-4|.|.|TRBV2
CASSEGRDNEKLFF
TGTGCCAGCAGTGAGGGCAGAGATAATGAAAAACTGTTTTTT
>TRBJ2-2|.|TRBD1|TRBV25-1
CASSPRGRDTGELFF
TGTGCCAGCAGTCCCAGGGGGCGTGACACCGGGGAGCTGTTTTTT
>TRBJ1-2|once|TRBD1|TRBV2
CASSSGQITNYGYTF
TGTGCCAGCAGCTCGGGACAGATAACTAACTATGGCTACACCTTC
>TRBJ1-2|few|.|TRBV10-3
CAISPALDRRGYTF
TGTGCCATCAGTCCAGCTCTGGACAGACGGGGCTACACCTTC
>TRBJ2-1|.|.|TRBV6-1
CASSEAPVKFF
TGTGCCAGCAGTGAAGCCCCGGTAAAGTTCTTC
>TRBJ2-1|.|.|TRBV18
CASSPFGNEQFF
TGTGCCAGCTCACCCTTCGGGAATGAGCAGTTCTTC